A selection of T cell receptor beta chains follows, all from one sample in a study of type 1 regulatory T cells. TCRdb re-derived calls from the reads in MiXCR, one entry per CDR3 protein. The sample shows 70,000 or so distinct CDR3 sequences, 20% of them seen only once. Antigens of these TCRs are unknown. Sequencing was done on a sample of cultured type 1 regulatory T (Tr1) cells, either the whole culture or a sorted fraction (not recorded which). The receptors originated from a human donor in good health. Both conserved end residues are part of each CDR3. The D gene is left open where the match is weak. A row's size may be missing; if present it is once, few, many or a size class.

CDR3 DNA,CDR3 protein,clone size,CDR3 length,D gene,J gene,V gene
TGTGCCAGCAGTTCCACCAGGGGGCTCTATAATTCACCCCTCCACTTT,CASSSTRGLYNSPLHF,many,16,TRBD1,TRBJ1-6,TRBV12-3/TRBV12-4
TGTGCCAGCAGTTACCCCCCGACCGGGGCCCTCGTGCCCCTCCACTTT,CASSYPPTGALVPLHF,.,16,.,TRBJ1-6,TRBV6-6
TGTGCCAGCAGTGAAGAAGGTAGCAGGGCCGATTGGTACTTC,CASSEEGSRADWYF,many,14,.,TRBJ2-7,TRBV6-1
TGCGCCAGCAGCTTTTCTGCAGGGGGCTACAATGAGCAGTTCTTC,CASSFSAGGYNEQFF,few,15,TRBD1,TRBJ2-1,TRBV5-1
TGTGCCAGCAGCCAGCGACTGGGAAGCTCCTACAATGAGCAGTTCTTC,CASSQRLGSSYNEQFF,few,16,.,TRBJ2-1,TRBV3-1
TGCAGCGTGGAGAAGCCCGGCTCCCCCTACGAGCAGTACTTC,CSVEKPGSPYEQYF,.,14,.,TRBJ2-7,TRBV29-1
TGCAGTGCTAGAGCGGCAGGAAAAGAGACCCAGTACTTC,CSARAAGKETQYF,few,13,.,TRBJ2-5,TRBV20-1
TGTGCCACCAGTGATTTAGGACTAGGGCTAAGCGAGCAGTTCTTC,CATSDLGLGLSEQFF,few,15,TRBD2,TRBJ2-1,TRBV24-1
TGCGCCAGCAGCTTATACACAGATACGCAGTATTTT,CASSLYTDTQYF,.,12,.,TRBJ2-3,TRBV5-1
TGTGCCAGCAGCTTAGCGGGAGTGGGCGGGGAGCTGTTTTTT,CASSLAGVGGELFF,.,14,.,TRBJ2-2,TRBV7-8
TGCGCCAGCAGCTTGCCTGGGGGTCCAACAGATACGCAGTATTTT,CASSLPGGPTDTQYF,few,15,.,TRBJ2-3,TRBV5-1
TGTGCCAGCAGTCGCGAGGGACTAGCGGAGGGGGAGCAGTACTTC,CASSREGLAEGEQYF,.,15,TRBD2,TRBJ2-7,TRBV27
TGTGCCATCAGTGAATCTAGCGGGAGTGGGCAAGAGACCCAGTACTTC,CAISESSGSGQETQYF,few,16,TRBD2,TRBJ2-5,TRBV10-3
TGTGCCATCAGTGGGGAACGCGGCAGTCATAGCAATCAGCCCCAGCATTTT,CAISGERGSHSNQPQHF,.,17,.,TRBJ1-5,TRBV10-3
TGCAGTGCCAAAAAGGGGAATAAGGTCACTGAAGCTTTCTTT,CSAKKGNKVTEAFF,few,14,.,TRBJ1-1,TRBV20-1
TGCGCCAGCAGCTTCGAGAACCGGGGACTAGCGGGAGCTCATACGCAGTATTTT,CASSFENRGLAGAHTQYF,.,18,TRBD2,TRBJ2-3,TRBV5-1
TGTGCCAGCCTAATACAGGTCGGCTATGGCTACACCTTC,CASLIQVGYGYTF,.,13,.,TRBJ1-2,TRBV28
TGTGCCAGCAGCCCCAGCTCCAAAAACATTCAGTACTTC,CASSPSSKNIQYF,.,13,.,TRBJ2-4,TRBV3-1
TGTGCCAGGGACAGCCTCACGTTGGGGCAGTACTTC,CARDSLTLGQYF,.,12,.,TRBJ2-7,TRBV27
TGTGCCAGCAGTTCTTCAAGCTACGAGCAGTACTTC,CASSSSSYEQYF,many,12,.,TRBJ2-7,TRBV7-2
TGCGCCAGCAGCTTGTCTACGGGCCTAGATTCACCCCTCCACTTT,CASSLSTGLDSPLHF,few,15,.,TRBJ1-6,TRBV5-1
TGCAGCGTTGTAGGAAACAGCCAAGAGACCCAGTACTTC,CSVVGNSQETQYF,few,13,.,TRBJ2-5,TRBV29-1
TGTGCCAGCAGCTTAAAGACAGGAGGGAATTCACCCCTCCACTTT,CASSLKTGGNSPLHF,few,15,.,TRBJ1-6,TRBV7-2
TGCAGTGCTAGACCCACAGGGACTAATCAGCCCCAGCATTTT,CSARPTGTNQPQHF,.,14,.,TRBJ1-5,TRBV20-1
TGTGCCAGCAGCCATCTAGCGGGAGGACAAGAGACCCAGTACTTC,CASSHLAGGQETQYF,few,15,TRBD2,TRBJ2-5,TRBV3-1
TGTGCCAGCAAACCGACAGGCGGATATCAGCCCCAGCATTTT,CASKPTGGYQPQHF,few,14,.,TRBJ1-5,TRBV2
TGTGCCAGTTCCACTAGCGGACTATACAATGAGCAGTTCTTC,CASSTSGLYNEQFF,.,14,TRBD2,TRBJ2-1,TRBV7-3
TGCAGTGCCTCGACAGGGAACCAGCCCCAGCATTTT,CSASTGNQPQHF,many,12,TRBD1,TRBJ1-5,TRBV20-1
TGCGCCAGCAGCCAAACCCTCGGGAGGGCAAACGGGGAGCTGTTTTTT,CASSQTLGRANGELFF,many,16,TRBD2,TRBJ2-2,TRBV4-3
TGTGCCAGCAGCTTAAGCAGGGGACTCGAGCAGTACTTC,CASSLSRGLEQYF,many,13,.,TRBJ2-7,TRBV7-2
TGTGCCAGCAGCCAAGATTTCGGTGGGTCCTACGAGCAGTACTTC,CASSQDFGGSYEQYF,.,15,.,TRBJ2-7,TRBV4-2
TGTGCCAGCAGCGTAGAATCCAGGGTTGGTGAGCAGTTCTTC,CASSVESRVGEQFF,many,14,.,TRBJ2-1,TRBV9
TGTGCCAGCAGTGTAGGGAACACCGGGGAGCTGTTTTTT,CASSVGNTGELFF,few,13,.,TRBJ2-2,TRBV6-1
TGTGCCAGCAGGACTAGCGGGATACATGAGCAGTTCTTC,CASRTSGIHEQFF,.,13,TRBD2,TRBJ2-1,TRBV12-3/TRBV12-4
TGTGCCAGCAGCCGGATTCCAGATACGCAGTATTTT,CASSRIPDTQYF,.,12,.,TRBJ2-3,TRBV7-2
TGCGCCAGCAGCCAAGGGGGGGTGGTGGGCGAGCAGTTCTTC,CASSQGGVVGEQFF,few,14,.,TRBJ2-1,TRBV4-1
TGTGCCAGCAGCTTCGGCGGGCCAGATACGCAGTATTTT,CASSFGGPDTQYF,.,13,.,TRBJ2-3,TRBV11-2
TGCAGCACTAGCGGGGTTAGCTACGAGCAGTACTTC,CSTSGVSYEQYF,few,12,TRBD2,TRBJ2-7,TRBV20-1
TGCGCCAGCAACTACGTAGACACACGCAATGAGCAGTTCTTC,CASNYVDTRNEQFF,.,14,.,TRBJ2-1,TRBV5-1
TGTGCCAGCAGCCCCGGGGGGGCGGACACCATATATTTT,CASSPGGADTIYF,few,13,.,TRBJ1-3,TRBV3-1
TGTGCCAGCAGGTCGACCGGGACGGCTCTCGATAATTCACCCCTCCACTTT,CASRSTGTALDNSPLHF,.,17,.,TRBJ1-6,TRBV7-9
TGTGCCAGCAGTGATTCCGGGAGTTGGTACGAGCAGTACTTC,CASSDSGSWYEQYF,few,14,.,TRBJ2-7,TRBV25-1
TGCGCCAGCAGCCCGGGACCTCTAAATGAGCAGTTCTTC,CASSPGPLNEQFF,.,13,.,TRBJ2-1,TRBV5-1
TGTGCCATCAGTGAAGGTCTGGGGGGACTAGCGGGAGCCCATGAGCAGTTCTTC,CAISEGLGGLAGAHEQFF,.,18,TRBD2,TRBJ2-1,TRBV10-3
TGTGCCAGCAGCATCCGGGACCGTGCGGTTGAGGAGTACTTC,CASSIRDRAVEEYF,many,14,.,TRBJ2-7,TRBV2
TGTGCCAGCTCCCTCAGGGAGTACGAGCAGTACTTC,CASSLREYEQYF,.,12,.,TRBJ2-7,TRBV18